The 30 T cell receptor beta chains reported below all come from one sample, sequenced in a study of CD4 T cells in relation to SARS-CoV-2 and coronaviruses. For these receptors, no antigen is known. Profiling relied on immunoSEQ multiplex PCR, and the TCRdb table lists in-frame clones only, not all of them. The table shows roughly 43,000 clones, with roughly 82% occurring only once. The sample was naive CD4+ T cells from PBMCs, cultured in vitro. Subset noted: naive CD4+ T cells isolated by negative enrichment. Source of these receptors: an adult with COVID-19.

V usage is TRBV5-1 and J usage is TRBJ1-4, with D unclear. With 0 bases removed from V and 7 bases from J, the gap between germline ends came to 4 bases. The CDR3 is made up of 12 amino acids. Germline loops: CDR1 SGHRS, CDR2 YFSETQ. The CDR3 DNA reads as TGCGCCAGCAGCTTGGTCTTTGAAAAACTGTTTTTT. It specifies CASSLVFEKLFF.

The chain joins TRBV9 to TRBJ2-7, with TRBD1 as a possible D gene (5 bases). The germline CDR1 and CDR2 sequences are SGDLS and YYNGEE. The length of the CDR3 is 14 residues. Trimming removed 0 bases at V and 2 bases at J, with 9 bases between. The CDR3 sequence: CASSVGSTAYEQYF. The CDR3 DNA sequence: TGTGCCAGCAGCGTAGGGTCGACAGCCTACGAGCAGTACTTC.

The chain employs TRBV7-2 and TRBJ2-5; D is unresolved. Germline V CDR1 and CDR2: SGHTA, FQGNSA. This CDR3 contains 12 residues. V was shortened by 2 bases and J by 5 bases, with 6 bases between the two germline ends. The CDR3 sequence: CASSLIPETQYF. The CDR3 DNA reads as TGTGCCAGCAGCTTAATTCCCGAGACCCAGTACTTC.

The V and J genes are TRBV18 and TRBJ2-3; 8 bases are shared with TRBD1. The CDR3 extends over 15 amino acids. CDR1 and CDR2 from the germline V gene are KGHSH and LQKENI. V shed 5 bases, J shed 4 bases, and the junction held 8 bases outside the gene matches. DNA for the CDR3: TGTGCCAGCTCAGAGGTGGCAGGGGGCGCAGATACGCAGTATTTT. It yields the protein CASSEVAGGADTQYF.

This rearrangement joins TRBV3-1 (or the pseudogene TRBV3-2) to TRBJ2-2, with TRBD2 identical over 13 bases. CDR3 length: 15 amino acids. With 5 bases clipped from V and 7 bases from J, the junction kept 4 bases outside the gene matches. CDR1 is LGHDT, CDR2 YNNKEL, per germline (reference sequence). In nucleotides, the CDR3 is TGTGCCAGCAGCGATGGGACTAGCGGGGACGGGGAGCTGTTTTTT. Translated, it gives CASSDGTSGDGELFF.

The sample holds one count of this clone. The chain links TRBV21-1 to TRBJ2-3; the listed D gene, TRBD2, was not tested against the DNA. TRBV21-1 is reported as a pseudogene. The CDR3 spans 17 residues. CDR3 bases: TGTGCCAGCAGCAAAAACTTCATCCAGCGGGAGGGAGATACGCAGTATTTT. This translates into CASSKNFIQREGDTQYF.

V and J are TRBV7-2 and TRBJ2-2; 7 positions match TRBD2. This CDR3 has 18 residues. V lost 0 bases to trimming and J lost 1 base; unmatched junction nucleotides: 8. Germline CDR1 reads SGHTA; CDR2 reads FQGNSA. CDR3: CASSLALSSGKNTGELFF. In DNA, the CDR3 is TGTGCCAGCAGCTTAGCGCTTTCTAGCGGCAAGAACACCGGGGAGCTGTTTTTT. The full variable domain, its missing parts supplied by reference TRBV7-2 and TRBJ2-2, is GAGVSQSPSNKVTEKGKDVELRCDPISGHTALYWYRQSLGQGLEFLIYFQGNSAPDKSGLPSDRFSAERTGGSVSTLTIQRTQQEDSAVYLCASSLALSSGKNTGELFFGEGSRLTVL.

The chain is built from TRBV27 and TRBJ2-7, with D maybe TRBD2 (5 bases). Germline-derived CDR1 and CDR2 are MNHEY and SMNVEV (reference sequence). The length of the CDR3 is 11 residues. Deletions cut 11 bases from V and 4 bases from J, with 12 bases between. CDR3 protein: CASISGYEQYF. In nucleotides, the CDR3 is TGTGCCTCGATAAGCGGTTACGAGCAGTACTTC.

The chain couples TRBV7-9 to TRBJ1-1; 10 bases fit TRBD1. CDR1 is SEHNR, CDR2 FQNEAQ, per germline (reference sequence). The CDR3 extends over 17 amino acids. Trimming removed 5 bases from V and 3 bases from J; junction bases left unmatched: 12. The CDR3 loop is CASSPSRPGTGDTEAFF. In DNA form, the CDR3 reads TGTGCCAGCAGCCCCAGCCGCCCTGGGACAGGGGACACTGAAGCTTTCTTT.

This rearrangement joins TRBV6-5 to TRBJ2-5; D not certain. V lost 2 bases to trimming and J lost 5 bases, with 12 bases between them. Germline V CDR1 and CDR2: MNHEY, SVGAGI. The CDR3 length is 14 residues. The CDR3 nucleotides are TGTGCCAGCAGTTACCTTGACTTACGGGAGACCCAGTACTTC. Protein: CASSYLDLRETQYF.

The chain links TRBV9 to TRBJ1-2; D call uncertain. V was cut by 0 bases and J by 6 bases, with 15 bases left in between. Looked up from germline, CDR1 is SGDLS and CDR2 is YYNGEE. This CDR3 spans 15 amino acids. The CDR3 nucleotides are TGTGCCAGCAGCGTAGAAGCACGGGAGAGAGATGGCTACACCTTC. This encodes CASSVEARERDGYTF.

This clone came up a few times. The genes are TRBV7-9 and TRBJ2-7; the D call may be TRBD1 or TRBD2 (5 bases each). Germline V gene lookup returns CDR1 SEHNR and CDR2 FQNEAQ (reference sequence). This CDR3 is built from 12 residues. V was cut by 5 bases and J by 5 bases, with 10 bases left in between. The CDR3 is CASSRDGDEQYF. In DNA, the CDR3 is TGTGCCAGCAGCCGGGACGGCGACGAGCAGTACTTC.

The chain recombines TRBV28 with TRBJ2-1; D is ambiguous. Deletions cut 3 bases from V and 3 bases from J, with 12 bases between. Germline V gives CDR1 MDHEN, CDR2 SYDVKM. The CDR3 is made up of 15 amino acids. In DNA, the CDR3 is TGTGCCAGCAGTTTTCCGGGCCTTGACTACAATGAGCAGTTCTTC. Protein: CASSFPGLDYNEQFF.

The chain couples TRBV28 to TRBJ2-2; possible D gene TRBD1, 5 bases. The ends were cut back, 6 bases at V and 2 bases at J, with 10 bases in the middle. The V gene's germline CDR1 is MDHEN and CDR2 SYDVKM. The CDR3 is 14 residues long. The CDR3 DNA reads TGTGCCAGCAGGGGCGACAGTAACACCGGGGAGCTGTTTTTT. Protein: CASRGDSNTGELFF.

The chain carries TRBV5-1 and TRBJ2-1; 10 nucleotides match TRBD1. Germline loops: CDR1 SGHRS, CDR2 YFSETQ. Trimming cost V 3 bases and J 10 bases; bases outside gene matches: 10. This CDR3 has 15 residues. The DNA of the CDR3 is TGCGCCAGCAGCTCGGCCGGGACAGGGGTCTCAGAGCAGTTCTTC. It codes for CASSSAGTGVSEQFF.

This chain links TRBV5-6 with TRBJ1-4; D is uncertain. With 4 bases removed from V and 2 bases from J, the gap between germline ends came to 3 bases. This CDR3 spans 12 amino acids. The V gene's germline CDR1 is SGHDT and CDR2 YYEEEE. The CDR3 loop is CASSTTNEKLFF. The CDR3 DNA is TGTGCCAGCAGCACCACTAATGAAAAACTGTTTTTT. Supplemented by reference TRBV5-6 and TRBJ1-4, the full variable domain reads DAGVTQSPTHLIKTRGQQVTLRCSPKSGHDTVSWYQQALGQGPQFIFQYYEEEERQRGNFPDRFSGHQFPNYSSELNVNALLLGDSALYLCASSTTNEKLFFGSGTQLSVL.

The chain joins TRBV7-2 to TRBJ2-1, with 9 nucleotides matching TRBD1. The CDR3 sequence is 16 residues long. CDR1 is SGHTA, CDR2 FQGNSA, per germline. With V trimmed by 7 bases and J by 7 bases, 14 bases remained unmatched. Written as DNA, the CDR3 is TGTGCCAGCACCCTTTCCCGGGACAGGGCGGCAAATGAGCAGTTCTTC. Protein sequence: CASTLSRDRAANEQFF.

Turning to this clone: Compared with germline, one end of the junction differs, possibly owing to a read error. V is TRBV27 and J is TRBJ1-2; D remains ambiguous. The germline V gene encodes CDR1 MNHEY and CDR2 SMNVEV (reference sequence). CDR3 length equals 11 residues. The CDR3 DNA reads as TGTGCCAGCAGTTTCTTCGGGCAGGACTTCTTC. Protein sequence: CASSFFGQDFF.

CDR3 amino acids: CASSGLFGAFF. In DNA, the CDR3 is TGTGCCAGCAGTGGCCTTTTCGGGGCTTTCTTT. V usage is TRBV28 and J usage is TRBJ1-1; D not certain. This CDR3 spans 11 amino acids. V gave up 5 bases and J gave up 11 bases, with 12 bases separating them. CDR1 and CDR2 (germline): MDHEN, SYDVKM.

There are a few counts of this clone. The V gene is TRBV30, the J gene TRBJ1-2; D unclear. V was shortened by 4 bases and J by 4 bases, with 13 bases between the two germline ends. The CDR3 covers 13 residues. Germline V CDR1 and CDR2: GTSNPN, SVGIG (reference sequence). This CDR3 is CAWKMGFGYGYTF. CDR3 DNA sequence: TGTGCCTGGAAAATGGGGTTCGGCTATGGCTACACCTTC.

The chain has TRBV19 and TRBJ2-4; no definite D call. V was trimmed by 4 bases and J by 1 base, leaving 11 bases between them. This CDR3 is 15 amino acids long. The germline CDR1 and CDR2 sequences are LNHDA and SQIVND (reference sequence). This CDR3 is CASSTVAIAKNIQYF. CDR3 sequence (DNA): TGTGCCAGTAGTACCGTGGCTATTGCCAAAAACATTCAGTACTTC.

The gene calls are TRBV28 and TRBJ2-2; D is possibly TRBD1 (7 bases). V was pared by 10 bases and J by 2 bases, with 17 bases between. The CDR3 is 15 residues long. Germline values: CDR1 MDHEN, CDR2 SYDVKM. The CDR3 loop reads CATLGGGANTGELFF. CDR3 nucleotide sequence: TGTGCCACCCTTGGAGGGGGCGCTAACACCGGGGAGCTGTTTTTT.

V usage is TRBV6-1 and J usage is TRBJ2-1, with D uncertain. Germline loops: CDR1 MNHNS, CDR2 SASEGT. This CDR3 is built from 16 residues. V was shortened by 3 bases and J by 8 bases, with 20 bases between the two germline ends. In nucleotides, the CDR3 is TGTGCCAGCAGTGACCCGCCAGGAACGGGTCTGGATGAGCAGTTCTTC. Amino acids: CASSDPPGTGLDEQFF.

The chain has TRBV19 and TRBJ1-2; 7 bases line up with TRBD1. V was pared by 2 bases and J by 4 bases, with 7 bases of the junction left unmatched. Germline V CDR1 and CDR2: LNHDA, SQIVND (reference sequence). The CDR3 is 15 amino acids. The DNA for the CDR3 is TGTGCCAGTAGTATATCCGGGACAGATAGCTATGGCTACACCTTC. It yields the protein CASSISGTDSYGYTF. The entire variable domain, with the rest obtained from reference TRBV19 and TRBJ1-2, is as follows: DGGITQSPKYLFRKEGQNVTLSCEQNLNHDAMYWYRQDPGQGLRLIYYSQIVNDFQKGDIAEGYSVSREKKESFPLTVTSAQKNPTAFYLCASSISGTDSYGYTFGSGTRLTVV.

This chain connects TRBV9 to TRBJ2-7; D possibly corresponds to TRBD2 (7 bases). Germline CDR1 SGDLS, CDR2 YYNGEE. Trimming removed 1 base from V and 2 bases from J, with 10 bases in between. The CDR3 spans 14 residues. CDR3: CASSVTGTTYEQYF. The CDR3 coding sequence is TGTGCCAGCAGCGTAACAGGGACTACCTACGAGCAGTACTTC. Filled out from reference TRBV9 and TRBJ2-7, the complete variable domain reads DSGVTQTPKHLITATGQRVTLRCSPRSGDLSVYWYQQSLDQGLQFLIQYYNGEERAKGNILERFSAQQFPDLHSELNLSSLELGDSALYFCASSVTGTTYEQYFGPGTRLTVT.

This clone is a singleton in its sample. The chain has TRBV15 and TRBJ2-7; TRBD1 agrees at 9 bases. J lost 4 bases, V lost 1 base, and 8 bases had no gene match. Per the germline V gene, CDR1 is LNHNV and CDR2 is YYDKDF (reference sequence). CDR3 length: 16 residues. DNA for the CDR3: TGTGCCACCAGCAGAGTCCGCACAGGGGGCTTTTACGAGCAGTACTTC. This translates into CATSRVRTGGFYEQYF.

The rearrangement uses TRBV7-3 and TRBJ2-6; the D is unclear. The CDR3 length is 14 residues. CDR1 is SGHTA, CDR2 FQGTGA, per germline. V was shortened by 7 bases and J by 4 bases, with 11 bases between the two germline ends. CDR3 sequence reads: CASNPEPGANVLTF. Written as DNA, the CDR3 is TGTGCCAGCAACCCAGAGCCCGGGGCCAACGTCCTGACTTTC.

This clone was counted a single time. This chain uses TRBV5-6 with TRBJ1-2, with a tentative D call TRBD1 (5 bases). The CDR3 contains 17 residues. The germline gives CDR1 SGHDT, CDR2 YYEEEE. V gave up 0 bases and J gave up 5 bases, with 20 bases separating them. This CDR3 reads CASSLAGAIGRRYGYTF. In DNA form, the CDR3 reads TGTGCCAGCAGCTTGGCTGGGGCCATAGGGAGAAGGTATGGCTACACCTTC. Filled out from reference TRBV5-6 and TRBJ1-2, the complete variable domain reads DAGVTQSPTHLIKTRGQQVTLRCSPKSGHDTVSWYQQALGQGPQFIFQYYEEEERQRGNFPDRFSGHQFPNYSSELNVNALLLGDSALYLCASSLAGAIGRRYGYTFGSGTRLTVV.

The V call is TRBV14, the J call TRBJ2-3; TRBD2 agrees at 12 bases. CDR1 is SGHDN and CDR2 is FVKESK in the germline V gene. The CDR3 contains 18 residues. V lost 0 bases to trimming and J lost 4 bases; unmatched junction nucleotides: 8. The CDR3 DNA is TGTGCCAGCAGCCAAGATCCACCCCGACTAGCGGGAGCAGATACGCAGTATTTT. Amino acid sequence: CASSQDPPRLAGADTQYF. Based on the CDR3 plus reference TRBV14 and TRBJ2-3, the full variable domain is EAGVTQFPSHSVIEKGQTVTLRCDPISGHDNLYWYRRVMGKEIKFLLHFVKESKQDESGMPNNRFLAERTGGTYSTLKVQPAELEDSGVYFCASSQDPPRLAGADTQYFGPGTRLTVL.

This sequence joins TRBV15 and TRBJ2-7, with unresolved D. The germline V and J ends were trimmed by 0 bases and 0 bases, with 6 bases remaining between them. Germline V CDR1 and CDR2: LNHNV, YYDKDF (reference sequence). This CDR3 has 14 amino acids. The CDR3 coding sequence is TGTGCCACCAGCAGAGAGTATGGCTCCTACGAGCAGTACTTC. It translates to CATSREYGSYEQYF.